These 23 T cell receptor beta chains originate from one sample sequenced in a study of radiation and T cells in renal cell carcinoma. The time point here: blood 2 weeks post-SBRT. The treatment is: 15 Gy SBRT to primary tumor, nephrectomy 4 weeks later. Assay: immunoSEQ multiplex PCR; the TCRdb copy retains only in-frame clones and omits some. The data show 100,000 to 150,000 clones, around 90% seen once. Sequences were derived from blood, sampled from a patient whose treatment included radiotherapy and nephrectomy. Receptors were obtained from a woman in her 70s with renal cell carcinoma.

This clone appeared once. The rearrangement uses TRBV15 and TRBJ2-7; D is uncertain. CDR3 length equals 14 residues. Germline loops: CDR1 LNHNV, CDR2 YYDKDF (reference sequence). The V end was cut by 0 bases, the J end by 2 bases, with 8 bases between. The CDR3 nucleotides are TGTGCCACCAGCAGAGACGTCACTACCTACGAGCAGTACTTC. This encodes CATSRDVTTYEQYF. Full variable domain (remainder filled in from reference TRBV15 and TRBJ2-7): DAMVIQNPRYQVTQFGKPVTLSCSQTLNHNVMYWYQQKSSQAPKLLFHYYDKDFNNEADTPDNFQSRRPNTSFCFLDIRSPGLGDTAMYLCATSRDVTTYEQYFGPGTRLTVT.

The chain joins TRBV2 to TRBJ1-1; 7 bases map to TRBD1. The CDR3 is 14 amino acids. The trim removed 9 bases at V and 1 base at J, leaving 8 bases unmatched. CDR1 is SNHLY, CDR2 FYNNEI, per germline. In nucleotides, the CDR3 is TGTGCCAGGTTCGATAGGGGGCGGAACACTGAAGCTTTCTTT. The encoded protein is CARFDRGRNTEAFF.

The V call is TRBV2, the J call TRBJ1-1; D is uncertain. Germline-derived CDR1 and CDR2 are SNHLY and FYNNEI. V lost 3 bases and J lost 0, with 11 bases in between. CDR3 size: 15 residues. In nucleotides, the CDR3 is TGTGCCAGCAGTGAGAGGAGGCAGGTGAACACTGAAGCTTTCTTT. Translating it yields CASSERRQVNTEAFF.

This chain links TRBV5-4 with TRBJ2-1; perhaps TRBD1 as D (7 bases). The CDR3 has 15 residues. The V gene's germline CDR1 is SGHNT and CDR2 YYREEE (reference sequence). V shed 1 base and J shed 2 bases, with 10 bases lying between them. CDR3 protein: CASSLQGGAYNEQFF. The CDR3 DNA reads as TGTGCCAGCAGCTTGCAGGGGGGAGCCTACAATGAGCAGTTCTTC.

V and J are TRBV5-6 and TRBJ2-4, with 9 positions matching TRBD1. The ends lost 4 bases at V and 0 bases at J; junction bases unmatched: 2. The CDR3 length is 15 residues. Per germline, CDR1 SGHDT and CDR2 YYEEEE. The DNA of the CDR3 is TGTGCCAGCAGCCCGGACAGGGGAGCCAAAAACATTCAGTACTTC. Translated, it gives CASSPDRGAKNIQYF.

The rearrangement joins TRBV7-6 to TRBJ2-1, with D possibly TRBD1 on 5 matching bases. The CDR3 extends over 16 amino acids. The V end was cut by 5 bases, the J end by 5 bases, with 19 bases between. Germline V gene data show CDR1 as SGHVS and CDR2 as FNYEAQ. In DNA form, the CDR3 reads TGTGCCAGCAGCCAGGGCGTGGTGGGGCAGAACAATGAGCAGTTCTTC. Translated, it gives CASSQGVVGQNNEQFF.

The chain couples TRBV18 to TRBJ1-1, with 7 bases that match TRBD1. The CDR3 totals 14 residues. Per germline, CDR1 KGHSH and CDR2 LQKENI. The junction had 4 bases not matched to a gene; V was cut back by 1 base and J by 5 bases. CDR3 protein: CASSPLQGGTEAFF. The DNA of the CDR3 is TGTGCCAGCTCACCACTCCAGGGGGGGACTGAAGCTTTCTTT.

CDR3 nucleotide sequence: TGTGCCAGCAGCGTATCGGGACAAGCTAACTATGGCTACACCTTC. Protein sequence: CASSVSGQANYGYTF. The chain carries TRBV9 and TRBJ1-2; maybe TRBD1 (6 bases). V was clipped by 1 base and J by 0 bases, with 10 bases between them. The CDR3 runs 15 residues. CDR1 is SGDLS and CDR2 is YYNGEE in the germline V gene.

The genes are TRBV29-1 and TRBJ2-3; 12 nucleotides line up with TRBD1. The germline CDR1 and CDR2 sequences are SQVTM and ANQGSEA. The length of the CDR3 is 14 residues. V was clipped by 6 bases and J by 4 bases; unmatched bases: 5. CDR3 sequence reads: CSVRDRGLADTQYF. The CDR3 DNA follows: TGCAGCGTCAGGGACAGGGGGCTCGCAGATACGCAGTATTTT.

The chain has TRBV7-9 and TRBJ2-3; D not resolved. The CDR3 is 15 amino acids. The germline gives CDR1 SEHNR, CDR2 FQNEAQ (reference sequence). V was shortened by 3 bases and J by 2 bases, with 12 bases between the two germline ends. In DNA, the CDR3 is TGTGCCAGCAGCTTTTTACGTCCTAACACAGATACGCAGTATTTT. It specifies CASSFLRPNTDTQYF.

This chain connects TRBV5-1 to TRBJ2-7; possible D gene TRBD2, 5 bases. CDR1 SGHRS and CDR2 YFSETQ come from the germline V gene. The CDR3 length is 15 residues. V gave up 4 bases and J gave up 3 bases, with 17 bases separating them. The CDR3 region is CASSPAGGTDYEQYF. CDR3 DNA sequence: TGCGCCAGCAGCCCGGCGGGCGGAACCGACTACGAGCAGTACTTC.

V gene TRBV4-3 combines with J gene TRBJ2-3, with 7 bases aligning to TRBD1. CDR1 is LGHNA and CDR2 is YSLEER in the germline V gene. J lost 3 bases, V lost 0 bases, and 6 bases had no gene match. This CDR3 comprises 16 residues. CDR3: CASSQDLVRGTDTQYF. For the CDR3, the DNA is TGCGCCAGCAGCCAAGATTTAGTCAGGGGGACAGATACGCAGTATTTT.

This clone was observed a few times. V gene TRBV18 combines with J gene TRBJ1-2; 7 bases line up with TRBD1. Germline assignment: CDR1 KGHSH and CDR2 LQKENI. Trimming at V came to 0 bases and at J to 6 bases, leaving 10 bases not matched to a gene. CDR3 size: 16 residues. The CDR3 bases are TGTGCCAGCTCACCACCGTCGTCAGGGGGGAGGAATGGCTACACCTTC. Translated: CASSPPSSGGRNGYTF.

The chain employs TRBV5-1 and TRBJ2-2; 7 bases are shared with TRBD1. V lost 4 bases, J lost 2 bases, and 8 bases stayed unmatched. There are 16 residues in the CDR3. CDR1 is SGHRS, CDR2 YFSETQ, per germline. CDR3 sequence: CASSPTGAPNTGELFF. CDR3 DNA: TGCGCCAGCAGCCCAACAGGGGCCCCAAACACCGGGGAGCTGTTTTTT.

V gene TRBV4-1 combines with J gene TRBJ2-1; no reliable D call. Germline values: CDR1 MGHRA, CDR2 YSYEKL. The CDR3 length is 16 residues. Trimming stripped 0 bases from V and 4 bases from J, with 13 bases between. As DNA, the CDR3 is TGCGCCAGCAGCCAAGAGGTGTCCACAGTATACAATGAGCAGTTCTTC. Its protein is CASSQEVSTVYNEQFF.

This clone is a singleton in its sample. J is TRBJ2-3 and V is TRBV5-1; D may be TRBD2 (5 bases). Looked up from germline, CDR1 is SGHRS and CDR2 is YFSETQ. The CDR3 sequence is 13 residues long. V gave up 4 bases and J gave up 6 bases, with 12 bases separating them. The CDR3 DNA reads TGCGCCAGCAGCACCGGGATGTACGATACGCAGTATTTT. Translated: CASSTGMYDTQYF. Full variable domain (remainder filled in from reference TRBV5-1 and TRBJ2-3): KAGVTQTPRYLIKTRGQQVTLSCSPISGHRSVSWYQQTPGQGLQFLFEYFSETQRNKGNFPGRFSGRQFSNSRSEMNVSTLELGDSALYLCASSTGMYDTQYFGPGTRLTVL.

In nucleotides, the CDR3 is TGTGCCAGCAGCCAAGGGCAGGGCGAGTATCAGCCCCAGCATTTT. It encodes CASSQGQGEYQPQHF. The V call is TRBV4-2, the J call TRBJ1-5, with a possible D match to TRBD1 (5 bases). The CDR3 sequence is 15 residues long. Trimming took off 1 base at V and 5 bases at J, with 12 bases between the two ends. Germline V gives CDR1 LGHNA, CDR2 YNFKEQ.

This chain's CDR3 is CASRPGQYQKREQFF. In DNA form, the CDR3 reads TGTGCCAGCAGACCCGGACAGTACCAGAAGAGAGAGCAGTTCTTC. The gene calls are TRBV27 and TRBJ2-1, with D tentatively TRBD1 (6 bases). The CDR3 has 15 residues. The germline V gene encodes CDR1 MNHEY and CDR2 SMNVEV (reference sequence). The V end lost 6 bases, the J end lost 10 bases, and 22 bases lay between the germline ends.

V usage is TRBV18 and J usage is TRBJ2-4; 11 bases are shared with TRBD1. The V gene end was trimmed by 5 bases and the J gene end by 1 base; junction bases not matched to a gene: 4. Germline values: CDR1 KGHSH, CDR2 LQKENI. The CDR3 has 16 residues. The CDR3 here is CASSSGTGGAKNIQYF. The CDR3 DNA sequence: TGTGCCAGCTCATCCGGGACAGGGGGGGCCAAAAACATTCAGTACTTC.

This clone appeared a single time. The chain carries TRBV13 and TRBJ2-7, with D possibly matching TRBD2 (5 bases). Per germline, CDR1 PRHDT and CDR2 FYEKMQ (reference sequence). This CDR3 has 15 amino acids. V lost 4 bases to trimming and J lost 6 bases, with 19 bases between them. The CDR3 sequence: CASSSAGEILLEQYF. DNA of the CDR3: TGTGCCAGCAGCTCCGCTGGGGAGATACTACTCGAGCAGTACTTC.

The chain joins TRBV7-2 to TRBJ2-3, with 9 bases aligning to TRBD2. The trim removed 2 bases at V and 3 bases at J, leaving 0 bases unmatched. This CDR3 is 14 amino acids long. The germline gives CDR1 SGHTA, CDR2 FQGNSA. The CDR3 region has the DNA TGTGCCAGCAGCTTACTAGCGGGGACAGATACGCAGTATTTT. Its protein is CASSLLAGTDTQYF. The full variable domain, rest sourced from reference TRBV7-2 and TRBJ2-3, is GAGVSQSPSNKVTEKGKDVELRCDPISGHTALYWYRQSLGQGLEFLIYFQGNSAPDKSGLPSDRFSAERTGGSVSTLTIQRTQQEDSAVYLCASSLLAGTDTQYFGPGTRLTVL.

A single count supports this clone. CDR3 bases: TGTGCCAGCAGTTCGGGGACGGGTAACTATGGCTACACCTTC. It codes for CASSSGTGNYGYTF. The gene calls are TRBV28 and TRBJ1-2, with a weak D call TRBD1 (5 bases). Per the germline V gene, CDR1 is MDHEN and CDR2 is SYDVKM. The CDR3 loop spans 14 amino acids. Trimming stripped 4 bases from V and 1 base from J, with 10 bases between.

V usage is TRBV9 and J usage is TRBJ1-1, with 11 positions matching TRBD1. The CDR3 is made up of 16 amino acids. In germline, CDR1 is SGDLS, CDR2 YYNGEE. With 2 bases clipped from V and 4 bases from J, the junction kept 7 bases outside the gene matches. CDR3 DNA sequence: TGTGCCAGCAGCGTCGGGACAGGGGGTTGGGGCACTGAAGCTTTCTTT. The encoded protein is CASSVGTGGWGTEAFF.